The next 7 T cell receptor beta chains were all read from a single sample in a study of metastatic and nonmetastatic thyroid tumors. Via MiXCR, TCRdb re-called the PCR reads. This sample carries 9,900 or so clones, 30% of them seen once, and the ten largest clones take around 17%. Patients underwent thyroid surgery, and none had received any treatment before it. What was sequenced was tumor tissue. These receptors were obtained from a female donor with papillary thyroid cancer or a benign thyroid nodule (not recorded which). Some clones in this sample may be carry-over from other donors' samples.

This clone has only a few counts. V gene TRBV2 combines with J gene TRBJ2-1; 9 bases are a match to TRBD2. The CDR3 runs 14 residues. Germline V gene lookup returns CDR1 SNHLY and CDR2 FYNNEI. The junction had 7 bases not matched to a gene; V was cut back by 10 bases and J by 3 bases. The DNA for the CDR3 is TGTGCCAACTGGGGACTAGCCAACTACAATGAGCAGTTCTTC. Protein sequence: CANWGLANYNEQFF.

This chain uses TRBV11-1 with TRBJ1-2, with TRBD1 identical over 9 bases. V shed 8 bases, J shed 6 bases, and the junction held 16 bases outside the gene matches. CDR1 is SGHAT, CDR2 FQDESV, per germline (reference sequence). The CDR3 is 16 residues long. The CDR3 loop reads CASEDIARDREDGYTF. The CDR3 bases are TGTGCCAGCGAAGACATCGCCCGGGACAGGGAGGATGGCTACACCTTC.

This clone was observed a few times. V and J are TRBV2 and TRBJ2-7, with unresolved D. The V end was cut by 2 bases, the J end by 2 bases, with 10 bases between. Germline CDR1 reads SNHLY; CDR2 reads FYNNEI. CDR3 size: 14 residues. The CDR3 spells CASSETARTYEQYF. The CDR3 region has the DNA TGTGCCAGCAGTGAAACCGCCCGGACCTACGAGCAGTACTTC. The complete variable domain, with remaining parts taken from reference TRBV2 and TRBJ2-7, reads EPEVTQTPSHQVTQMGQEVILRCVPISNHLYFYWYRQILGQKVEFLVSFYNNEISEKSEIFDDQFSVERPDGSNFTLKIRSTKLEDSAMYFCASSETARTYEQYFGPGTRLTVT.

This sequence joins TRBV27 and TRBJ1-4; TRBD1 agrees at 11 bases. The CDR3 has 16 amino acids. The germline CDR1 and CDR2 sequences are MNHEY and SMNVEV (reference sequence). V was clipped by 5 bases and J by 7 bases; unmatched bases: 9. CDR3 nucleotides: TGTGCCAGCAGTCCATACACCGGGACAGGGGGTGAAAAACTGTTTTTT. Translated, it gives CASSPYTGTGGEKLFF.

The chain joins TRBV5-1 to TRBJ1-1; D unresolved. V was trimmed by 0 bases and J by 1 base, leaving 7 bases between them. This CDR3 contains 14 residues. Germline V gene sequence: CDR1 SGHRS, CDR2 YFSETQ. CDR3 sequence reads: CASSLADGNTEAFF. CDR3 DNA: TGCGCCAGCAGCTTGGCCGACGGGAACACTGAAGCTTTCTTT.

By sample share, this clone is medium-sized. The CDR3 DNA reads TGTGCCAGCAGCGGCCAATCCGATAATTCACCCCTCCACTTT. Amino acid sequence: CASSGQSDNSPLHF. The chain joins TRBV9 to TRBJ1-6; D unclear. The germline gives CDR1 SGDLS, CDR2 YYNGEE. Deletions cut 3 bases from V and 5 bases from J, with 9 bases between. This CDR3 spans 14 amino acids.

CDR3: CASGLTVNEQFF. CDR3 DNA sequence: TGTGCCAGCGGCTTGACGGTCAATGAGCAGTTCTTC. The V gene is TRBV6-1, the J gene TRBJ2-1; D not resolved. Trimming took 8 bases from V and 6 from J, leaving 11 bases between them. The CDR3 totals 12 residues. Germline loops: CDR1 MNHNS, CDR2 SASEGT.